These 28 T cell receptor beta chains share one sample of origin, sequenced in a study of cytomegalovirus exposure and HLA in healthy donors. PCR involved 60 Vbeta and 13 Jbeta primers. Sequencing used immunoSEQ multiplex PCR; TCRdb keeps in-frame clones, though not all of them. The sample has about 94,000 clones; roughly 80% are singletons. Material: PBMCs. These TCRs come from a male donor in good health and CMV-seronegative.

The rearrangement joins TRBV7-2 to TRBJ2-5; 8 bases map to TRBD1. Trimming cost V 5 bases and J 1 base; bases outside gene matches: 6. The CDR3 spans 15 residues. Germline lookup yields CDR1 SGHTA and CDR2 FQGNSA. CDR3: CASSAQQGVQETQYF. CDR3 sequence (DNA): TGTGCCAGCAGCGCCCAACAGGGGGTCCAAGAGACCCAGTACTTC.

The V and J genes are TRBV7-9 and TRBJ1-1; maybe TRBD1 (5 bases). V was clipped by 4 bases and J by 0 bases, with 12 bases between them. Germline CDR1 is SEHNR and CDR2 is FQNEAQ (reference sequence). The CDR3 loop spans 15 amino acids. The CDR3 here is CASSSGGVMNTEAFF. CDR3 nucleotides: TGTGCCAGCAGCTCTGGGGGGGTGATGAACACTGAAGCTTTCTTT.

This clone was observed a single time. The rearrangement joins TRBV7-2 to TRBJ2-5; TRBD2 matches at 9 bases. The J call may be mistaken, given a closer DNA end match to TRBJ2-7. Germline V gene sequence: CDR1 SGHTA, CDR2 FQGNSA. The CDR3 spans 15 residues. This CDR3 is CASSTAGLAPYEQYF. The CDR3 nucleotides read TGTGCCAGCAGCACAGCTGGACTAGCGCCGTACGAGCAGTACTTC.

The J gene is TRBJ2-1, the V gene TRBV6-1; D not certain. The CDR3 runs to 11 residues. The germline CDR1 and CDR2 sequences are MNHNS and SASEGT. V was trimmed by 3 bases and J by 6 bases, leaving 3 bases between them. The CDR3 loop reads CASSDSNEQFF. CDR3 sequence (DNA): TGTGCCAGCAGTGACAGCAATGAGCAGTTCTTC.

The V call is TRBV2, the J call TRBJ1-1, with D unclear. Germline loops: CDR1 SNHLY, CDR2 FYNNEI. V lost 1 base and J 2 bases, leaving 8 bases between the germline ends. The CDR3 length is 14 residues. This chain's CDR3 is CASSEGRGNTEAFF. Here the CDR3 DNA reads TGTGCCAGCAGTGAAGGGCGGGGAAACACTGAAGCTTTCTTT.

The CDR3 loop is CASSSLNSPLHF. CDR3 bases: TGTGCCAGCAGCTCCCTTAATTCACCCCTCCACTTT. The chain combines TRBV7-2 with TRBJ1-6; D remains unclear. The CDR3 runs to 12 residues. Trimming pared 4 bases from V and 6 bases from J, leaving 4 bases between. The germline V gene encodes CDR1 SGHTA and CDR2 FQGNSA.

The V gene is TRBV9, the J gene TRBJ1-2; D is unresolved. The CDR3 has 15 amino acids. V gave up 4 bases and J gave up 2 bases, with 15 bases separating them. Germline V gene sequence: CDR1 SGDLS, CDR2 YYNGEE. Here the CDR3 DNA reads TGTGCCAGCAGCCCAGCCCCAACAGCCAACTATGGCTACACCTTC. Its protein product is CASSPAPTANYGYTF.

This rearrangement joins TRBV19 to TRBJ2-1; no firm D call. Germline V gene lookup returns CDR1 LNHDA and CDR2 SQIVND (reference sequence). Trimming took off 2 bases at V and 6 bases at J, with 8 bases between the two ends. The CDR3 is 13 amino acids. CDR3 DNA: TGTGCCAGTAGTATATGGCAGATCAATGAGCAGTTCTTC. Translating gives CASSIWQINEQFF.

This clone was counted once. This chain uses TRBV6-5 with TRBJ1-2; 7 nucleotides match TRBD1. The CDR3 spans 13 residues. Losses at the gene ends were 2 bases for V and 8 bases for J; bases not matched to a gene: 5. The germline V gene encodes CDR1 MNHEY and CDR2 SVGAGI. CDR3 amino acids: CASSYSQGGGYTF. CDR3 in DNA: TGTGCCAGCAGTTACAGTCAGGGGGGCGGCTACACCTTC.

This clone turned up a few times. The rearrangement joins TRBV4-3 to TRBJ1-1; unclear D gene. Trimming pared 5 bases from V and 4 bases from J, leaving 14 bases between. This CDR3 comprises 14 residues. Germline values: CDR1 LGHNA, CDR2 YSLEER. The CDR3 coding sequence is TGCGCCAGCAGCGGCAGGATGATCGGCACTGAAGCTTTCTTT. Protein: CASSGRMIGTEAFF.

A few counts support this clone. The rearrangement links TRBV28 to TRBJ1-2; D gene uncertain. Trimming took off 8 bases at V and 1 base at J, with 11 bases between the two ends. Germline assignment: CDR1 MDHEN and CDR2 SYDVKM. The CDR3 loop spans 13 amino acids. CDR3 sequence: CASLSRGNYGYTF. The CDR3 nucleotides read TGTGCCAGCTTATCCCGGGGTAACTATGGCTACACCTTC.

This rearrangement joins TRBV5-1 to TRBJ2-7, with D possibly being TRBD2 (6 bases). Trimming left V 4 bases short and J 4 bases short, with 12 bases between. Germline V gene data show CDR1 as SGHRS and CDR2 as YFSETQ. The CDR3 extends over 13 amino acids. This CDR3 reads CASSPGTPYEQYF. The CDR3 region has the DNA TGCGCCAGCAGCCCCGGGACTCCGTACGAGCAGTACTTC.

The chain recombines TRBV2 with TRBJ2-5; D remains ambiguous. The CDR3 length is 14 residues. The germline CDR1 and CDR2 sequences are SNHLY and FYNNEI. Trimming took 7 bases from V and 3 from J, leaving 15 bases between them. CDR3 sequence reads: CASTSLLAEETQYF. CDR3 nucleotides: TGTGCCAGCACAAGCCTCTTAGCCGAAGAGACCCAGTACTTC.

This rearrangement joins TRBV4-3 to TRBJ2-7; TRBD2 matches 11 bases. This CDR3 has 17 residues. CDR1 LGHNA and CDR2 YSLEER come from the germline V gene. The J segment lost 2 bases and the V segment lost 0 bases, leaving 6 bases of the junction unmatched. CDR3: CASSQDLLAGGAYEQYF. CDR3 in DNA: TGCGCCAGCAGCCAAGATCTCCTAGCGGGAGGTGCCTACGAGCAGTACTTC.

This clone was observed a few times. The chain is built from TRBV9 and TRBJ2-1; D call uncertain. The CDR3 has 16 amino acids. CDR1 and CDR2 from the germline V gene are SGDLS and YYNGEE. Trimming pared 4 bases from V and 3 bases from J, leaving 17 bases between. CDR3 sequence (DNA): TGTGCCAGCAGCACCCGACCTCAGACGGGCTACAATGAGCAGTTCTTC. Protein product: CASSTRPQTGYNEQFF.

The chain combines TRBV28 with TRBJ2-1; 7 bases match TRBD2. From germline, CDR1 is MDHEN and CDR2 SYDVKM. CDR3 length: 15 amino acids. The trim removed 10 bases at V and 8 bases at J, leaving 17 bases unmatched. CDR3 loop: CATSQAGASLDEQFF. DNA of the CDR3: TGTGCCACCTCACAGGCGGGAGCCTCGTTGGATGAGCAGTTCTTC.

This sequence joins TRBV11-2 and TRBJ2-1; weak D call: TRBD1 (6 bases). The V end was cut by 1 base, the J end by 7 bases, with 14 bases between. Germline V gene data show CDR1 as SGHAT and CDR2 as FQNNGV. The CDR3 loop spans 15 amino acids. CDR3: CASSLVTRGRNEQFF. As DNA, the CDR3 is TGTGCCAGCAGCTTAGTCACCAGGGGTCGGAATGAGCAGTTCTTC.

The chain couples TRBV5-1 to TRBJ1-1, with 7 bases fitting TRBD1. This CDR3 is built from 15 residues. CDR1 and CDR2 from the germline V gene are SGHRS and YFSETQ. The ends lost 0 bases at V and 11 bases at J; junction bases unmatched: 13. As DNA, the CDR3 is TGCGCCAGCAGCTTGGAAGGTACAGGGGCTGAGGCTGCTTTCTTT. This translates into CASSLEGTGAEAAFF.

The rearrangement uses TRBV9 and TRBJ2-5; 8 bases align to TRBD2. Germline trimming cut 1 base from V and 5 bases from J; bases unmatched to any gene: 7. This CDR3 has 15 residues. Germline V gene data show CDR1 as SGDLS and CDR2 as YYNGEE. The CDR3 protein is CASSVLAGMGETQYF. As DNA, the CDR3 is TGTGCCAGCAGCGTATTAGCGGGGATGGGTGAGACCCAGTACTTC.

The rearrangement links TRBV19 to TRBJ1-5, with D possibly matching TRBD1 (6 bases). The V gene lost 7 bases and the J gene lost 4 bases, with 8 bases spanning the gap. The length of the CDR3 is 12 residues. CDR1 LNHDA and CDR2 SQIVND come from the germline V gene (reference sequence). The CDR3 nucleotides read TGTGCCAGTACTACAGGGAATCAGCCCCAGCATTTT. This translates into CASTTGNQPQHF. Using reference TRBV19 and TRBJ1-5 for the parts outside the CDR3, the full variable domain is DGGITQSPKYLFRKEGQNVTLSCEQNLNHDAMYWYRQDPGQGLRLIYYSQIVNDFQKGDIAEGYSVSREKKESFPLTVTSAQKNPTAFYLCASTTGNQPQHFGDGTRLSIL.

A few counts support this clone. V is TRBV19 and J is TRBJ2-3; TRBD2 matches 7 bases. Germline CDR1 and CDR2: LNHDA and SQIVND (reference sequence). Trimming cost V 5 bases and J 7 bases; bases outside gene matches: 9. The CDR3 contains 14 residues. The CDR3 is CASSLQRGLYTQYF. CDR3 bases: TGTGCCAGTAGTCTTCAGCGGGGCCTGTATACGCAGTATTTT.

The CDR3 sequence is CASSPSRREQYF. The CDR3 bases are TGTGCCAGCAGCCCGTCCCGGAGGGAGCAGTACTTC. The chain is built from TRBV7-2 and TRBJ2-7; tentatively, D is TRBD2 (5 bases). V was trimmed by 5 bases and J by 7 bases, leaving 12 bases between them. Looked up from germline, CDR1 is SGHTA and CDR2 is FQGNSA. The CDR3 extends over 12 amino acids.

To note about this clone: Other DNA variants within this sample encode the same CDR3. The chain links TRBV19 to TRBJ1-4; D gene ambiguous. Germline assignment: CDR1 LNHDA and CDR2 SQIVND (reference sequence). V lost 9 bases and J lost 0, with 11 bases in between. This CDR3 spans 14 amino acids. The CDR3 protein is CASRRAATNEKLFF. The DNA of the CDR3 is TGTGCCAGCCGGAGAGCTGCAACTAATGAAAAACTGTTTTTT. The whole variable domain, filled in from reference TRBV19 and TRBJ1-4, reads DGGITQSPKYLFRKEGQNVTLSCEQNLNHDAMYWYRQDPGQGLRLIYYSQIVNDFQKGDIAEGYSVSREKKESFPLTVTSAQKNPTAFYLCASRRAATNEKLFFGSGTQLSVL.

The chain recombines TRBV5-6 with TRBJ1-3; D unclear. This CDR3 spans 12 amino acids. From germline, CDR1 is SGHDT and CDR2 YYEEEE. V lost 0 bases, J lost 7 bases, and 5 bases lay in between. CDR3 coding DNA: TGTGCCAGCAGCTTGGCCGGGAACACCATATATTTT. This gives the protein CASSLAGNTIYF.

This clone was seen a single time. This chain connects TRBV6-5 to TRBJ2-7, with a tentative D call TRBD2 (6 bases). Germline CDR1 reads MNHEY; CDR2 reads SVGAGI. Trimming stripped 7 bases from V and 6 bases from J, with 16 bases between. CDR3 length equals 13 residues. The CDR3 region is CASTQRARGEQYF. DNA for the CDR3: TGTGCCAGCACCCAGCGGGCGCGGGGCGAGCAGTACTTC.

This clone has a handful of counts. The chain recombines TRBV7-9 with TRBJ2-1, with TRBD2 matching over 14 bases. The CDR3 runs 14 residues. V dropped 5 bases and J dropped 10; count of bases not matched to a gene: 4. From germline, CDR1 is SEHNR and CDR2 FQNEAQ (reference sequence). The CDR3 DNA sequence: TGTGCCAGCAGCGTAGGACTAGCGGGAGGAGAGCAGTTCTTC. It is translated as CASSVGLAGGEQFF.

This chain connects TRBV28 to TRBJ2-1; D may be TRBD2 (5 bases). V gave up 5 bases and J gave up 13 bases, with 24 bases separating them. Germline V lookup: CDR1 MDHEN, CDR2 SYDVKM. The CDR3 has 15 residues. For the CDR3, the DNA is TGTGCCAGCAGTATGGGCCACGGGGTCACGCAGCACCAGTTCTTC. This codes for CASSMGHGVTQHQFF.

Note on this clone: Germline and junction disagree at one end, which may indicate a read error. The chain joins TRBV11-2 to TRBJ2-6; D may be TRBD1 (5 bases). Germline V gene lookup returns CDR1 SGHAT and CDR2 FQNNGV. The CDR3 loop spans 15 amino acids. The CDR3 DNA reads TGTGCCAGCAGCTTAGGAAATCCTGGGGCCAACGGCCTGACTTTC. Protein sequence: CASSLGNPGANGLTF.